The sequence of this T cell receptor (beta chain) was determined in a study of T cells after yellow fever vaccination. This clonotype has more than one count but fewer than ten. Its antigen is unknown. This CDR3 has 15 residues. The junction had 11 bases not matched to a gene; V was cut back by 3 bases and J by 10 bases. Germline CDR1 KGHDR, CDR2 SFDVKD. Study-wide points: Post-booster samples contained most primary-vaccination clones (nearly 98% CD4, approximately 88% CD8).

MiXCR, run by TCRdb on the 5' RACE reads, gives a single entry per CDR3 protein. The data show approximately 610,000 distinct CDR3 sequences, with roughly 17% seen just once and 17% held by the top ten. The sequenced sample was PBMCs, obtained around 5 days after the first yellow fever vaccination. J is TRBJ2-1 and V is TRBV24-1, with 7 bases lining up with TRBD1. The TCR originated in a man aged 18-30 years who received the YFV17D yellow fever vaccine. The CDR3 sequence: CATSDNSEGAREQFF. The CDR3 DNA follows: TGTGCCACCAGTGATAATTCAGAGGGGGCTAGGGAGCAGTTCTTC.